This TCR beta chain emerged from a study of T cell responses to AZD1222 COVID-19 vaccine. Looked up from germline, CDR1 is MNHEY and CDR2 is SVGEGT. V dropped 5 bases and J dropped 0; count of bases not matched to a gene: 10. This CDR3 region has 18 residues. On this clone itself: Its antigen remains unknown.

The method was immunoSEQ multiplex PCR; TCRdb's version includes in-frame clones alone and lacks a portion of them. Of some 66,000 clones in the sample, about 89% are singletons; the top ten hold 28%. Overall study results and limits: Every sample of the repertoires postdated the peak T cell response. Reportedly, close to half of spike-specific TCRs are directed against unmutated variant regions. Females outnumbered males among donors, who were mostly white British; clonal diversity was possibly underestimated. Across the whole spike, CD4 TCRs peaked at regions 160-218 and 743-854.

The sample was peripheral blood, taken 28 days after the second AZD1222 dose. The sequence derives from an adult who received the AZD1222 COVID-19 vaccine. V is TRBV6-2 or TRBV6-3 and J is TRBJ2-4, with 10 bases identical to TRBD1. In DNA form, the CDR3 reads TGTGCCAGCAGTCTTGGACAGGGGGGGTCCCTAGCCAAAAACATTCAGTACTTC. Its protein is CASSLGQGGSLAKNIQYF.